These 20 T cell receptor beta chains share one sample of origin, sequenced in a study of control samples from healthy donors and cancer patients. Data came from immunoSEQ multiplex PCR; TCRdb stores just in-frame clones and leaves some out. The table includes roughly 130,000 clones, more than 85% detected once. The specimen sequenced was blood. These receptors originate from a woman aged 25-40 years in good health.

The chain is built from TRBV19 and TRBJ1-5, with 9 bases fitting TRBD1. Germline values: CDR1 LNHDA, CDR2 SQIVND (reference sequence). This CDR3 region has 13 residues. V lost 5 bases, J lost 5 bases, and 1 base stayed unmatched. This CDR3 is CASSWDRDQPQHF. The CDR3 bases are TGTGCCAGTAGTTGGGACAGGGATCAGCCCCAGCATTTT.

The table lists this clone with a count of one. V and J are TRBV19 and TRBJ2-2; 8 bases map to TRBD2. Losses at the gene ends were 7 bases for V and 1 base for J; bases not matched to a gene: 8. The CDR3 consists of 16 residues. The germline CDR1 and CDR2 sequences are LNHDA and SQIVND (reference sequence). This chain's CDR3 is CASTPPGLGNTGELFF. The DNA of the CDR3 is TGTGCCAGTACTCCACCGGGACTAGGGAACACCGGGGAGCTGTTTTTT.

J is TRBJ1-3 and V is TRBV6-5; D gene ambiguous. This CDR3 contains 10 residues. V gave up 9 bases and J gave up 4 bases, with 4 bases separating them. Germline values: CDR1 MNHEY, CDR2 SVGAGI. The CDR3 region has the DNA TGTGCCAGGGTGGGAAACACCATATATTTT. This codes for CARVGNTIYF.

V gene TRBV6-4 combines with J gene TRBJ2-2; the match to TRBD2 covers 7 bases. Germline V CDR1 and CDR2: MRHNA, SNTAGT. The J segment lost 5 bases and the V segment lost 3 bases, leaving 6 bases of the junction unmatched. The CDR3 spans 15 residues. CDR3 DNA: TGTGCCAGCAGTGATACGAGCGGGACGACCGGGGAGCTGTTTTTT. Its protein product is CASSDTSGTTGELFF.

The chain recombines TRBV19 with TRBJ2-7, with 10 bases fitting TRBD1. CDR1 LNHDA and CDR2 SQIVND come from the germline V gene (reference sequence). V gave up 5 bases and J gave up 0 bases; unmatched junction bases: 4. The CDR3 runs 15 residues. DNA for the CDR3: TGTGCCAGTAGTGGGACAGGGGCGGGCTCCTACGAGCAGTACTTC. Translating gives CASSGTGAGSYEQYF.

This clone has more than one count but fewer than ten. Additional DNA sequences in this sample encode the identical CDR3. The chain links TRBV18 to TRBJ1-5; D uncertain. The germline V gene has CDR1 KGHSH and CDR2 LQKENI. V was pared by 6 bases and J by 7 bases, with 19 bases between. The CDR3 length is 15 residues. The DNA of the CDR3 is TGTGCCAGCTCCACCACGGGGTCCCGAGACCAGCCCCAGCATTTT. It translates to CASSTTGSRDQPQHF.

The DNA for the CDR3 is TGTGCCAGTAGTATAGGACACTCCTACGAGCAGTACTTC. Encoded protein: CASSIGHSYEQYF. The chain is built from TRBV19 and TRBJ2-7; D remains ambiguous. CDR1 is LNHDA and CDR2 is SQIVND in the germline V gene (reference sequence). This CDR3 is built from 13 residues. The V end was cut by 1 base, the J end by 0 bases, with 4 bases between.

As DNA, the CDR3 is TGTGCCAGCAGCTCCCCAGGGCGCGGGGATGGCTACACCTTC. It codes for CASSSPGRGDGYTF. The chain joins TRBV5-4 to TRBJ1-2; D may be TRBD1 (5 bases). The CDR3 covers 14 residues. Germline loops: CDR1 SGHNT, CDR2 YYREEE (reference sequence). With 3 bases removed from V and 6 bases from J, the gap between germline ends came to 15 bases.

Worth noting for this clone: The same CDR3 is also encoded by other DNA sequences in this sample. V and J are TRBV3-1 (or the pseudogene TRBV3-2) and TRBJ2-5; 8 bases are shared with TRBD2. CDR3 length: 15 amino acids. The ends lost 2 bases at V and 0 bases at J; junction bases unmatched: 2. Per germline, CDR1 LGHDT and CDR2 YNNKEL (reference sequence). In DNA form, the CDR3 reads TGTGCCAGCAGCCAACGGGGGGGTTACCAAGAGACCCAGTACTTC. Its translation: CASSQRGGYQETQYF.

As regards this clone: Other DNA sequences in this specimen translate into the identical CDR3. The chain couples TRBV5-1 to TRBJ1-5; D is uncertain. Germline V gives CDR1 SGHRS, CDR2 YFSETQ. V was cut by 0 bases and J by 4 bases, with 5 bases left in between. The CDR3 has 13 amino acids. The CDR3 DNA reads TGCGCCAGCAGCTTGGTCCCGAATCAGCCCCAGCATTTT. Amino acids: CASSLVPNQPQHF.

The rearrangement links TRBV3-1 (or the pseudogene TRBV3-2) to TRBJ2-7, with unresolved D. The CDR3 is 16 residues long. Germline lookup yields CDR1 LGHDT and CDR2 YNNKEL (reference sequence). V lost 4 bases, J lost 4 bases, and 20 bases lay in between. This CDR3 reads CASSPPIGQAPYEQYF. CDR3 nucleotides: TGTGCCAGCAGCCCTCCGATCGGGCAGGCCCCTTACGAGCAGTACTTC.

The genes are TRBV30 and TRBJ1-3; 7 bases are shared with TRBD1. Germline V gene data show CDR1 as GTSNPN and CDR2 as SVGIG (reference sequence). J gave up 4 bases and V 8 bases, and 11 bases lay outside the gene matches. The CDR3 consists of 14 residues. CDR3 nucleotide sequence: TGTGCCACCTCCCGGGGGACAGAAGGAAACACCATATATTTT. Translated: CATSRGTEGNTIYF. Full variable domain (rest looked up from reference TRBV30 and TRBJ1-3): SQTIHQWPATLVQPVGSPLSLECTVEGTSNPNLYWYRQAAGRGLQLLFYSVGIGQISSEVPQNLSASRPQDRQFILSSKKLLLSDSGFYLCATSRGTEGNTIYFGEGSWLTVV.

The gene calls are TRBV19 and TRBJ2-7, with D perhaps TRBD2 (5 bases). This CDR3 is built from 15 residues. Deletions cut 2 bases from V and 2 bases from J, with 13 bases between. Germline V gives CDR1 LNHDA, CDR2 SQIVND (reference sequence). The CDR3 DNA sequence: TGTGCCAGTAGTATACGGAGCGGCCGAACCTACGAGCAGTACTTC. Residues: CASSIRSGRTYEQYF.

This chain's CDR3 is CASSRLAGALETQYF. The DNA of the CDR3 is TGTGCCAGCTCCCGACTAGCGGGAGCGCTAGAGACCCAGTACTTC. The chain joins TRBV7-3 to TRBJ2-5, with 12 bases that match TRBD2. Germline lookup yields CDR1 SGHTA and CDR2 FQGTGA. V was clipped by 8 bases and J by 4 bases; unmatched bases: 8. The CDR3 loop spans 15 amino acids.

This chain joins TRBV7-2 and TRBJ2-3; D might be TRBD1 (6 bases). The CDR3 has 14 amino acids. Per the germline V gene, CDR1 is SGHTA and CDR2 is FQGNSA. Trimming took 1 base from V and 2 from J, leaving 7 bases between them. The CDR3 DNA sequence: TGTGCCAGCAGCTTAGACAGGGTCACAGATACGCAGTATTTT. Amino acids: CASSLDRVTDTQYF. Based on the CDR3 plus reference TRBV7-2 and TRBJ2-3, the full variable domain is GAGVSQSPSNKVTEKGKDVELRCDPISGHTALYWYRQSLGQGLEFLIYFQGNSAPDKSGLPSDRFSAERTGGSVSTLTIQRTQQEDSAVYLCASSLDRVTDTQYFGPGTRLTVL.

This clone was counted a single time. This chain joins TRBV29-1 and TRBJ2-2, with TRBD1 as a possible D gene (6 bases). CDR3 size: 16 residues. Trimming took 7 bases from V and 0 from J, leaving 18 bases between them. Germline V CDR1 and CDR2: SQVTM, ANQGSEA. The CDR3 DNA sequence: TGCAGCGCGGGATCCCTGGGGGCGACGAACACCGGGGAGCTGTTTTTT. Its translation: CSAGSLGATNTGELFF.

The chain carries TRBV3-1 (or the pseudogene TRBV3-2) and TRBJ2-1; TRBD1 agrees at 9 bases. The CDR3 is 16 residues long. Trimming took 4 bases from V and 2 from J; bases not matched to a gene: 6. Per germline, CDR1 LGHDT and CDR2 YNNKEL (reference sequence). The chain's CDR3 is CASSPTGGLTYNEQFF. CDR3 DNA sequence: TGTGCCAGCAGCCCCACAGGGGGCCTAACCTACAATGAGCAGTTCTTC.

This rearrangement joins TRBV28 to TRBJ1-2, with D uncertain. Germline V gene sequence: CDR1 MDHEN, CDR2 SYDVKM. Deletions cut 8 bases from V and 2 bases from J, with 9 bases between. The CDR3 runs 12 residues. CDR3 protein: CASGPLNYGYTF. The CDR3 DNA reads TGTGCCAGCGGCCCTTTAAACTATGGCTACACCTTC.

This chain uses TRBV9 with TRBJ2-3; D is tentatively TRBD1 or TRBD2 (5 bases each). Trimming took off 4 bases at V and 4 bases at J, with 10 bases between the two ends. The CDR3 sequence is 13 residues long. The germline gives CDR1 SGDLS, CDR2 YYNGEE. In DNA form, the CDR3 reads TGTGCCAGCAGCCGGGGACCCCCAGATACGCAGTATTTT. Translated: CASSRGPPDTQYF.

V usage is TRBV7-9 and J usage is TRBJ2-1, with TRBD2 identical over 8 bases. Trimming removed 5 bases from V and 2 bases from J; junction bases left unmatched: 8. This CDR3 is built from 16 residues. Germline assignment: CDR1 SEHNR and CDR2 FQNEAQ (reference sequence). CDR3 nucleotide sequence: TGTGCCAGCAGCCCACCAAGTAGCGGGACCTACAATGAGCAGTTCTTC. Translated: CASSPPSSGTYNEQFF.